This T cell receptor beta chain is drawn from a study of cytomegalovirus exposure and HLA in healthy donors. Looking at the study overall: Of all 400 or so donors who were genotyped, 80% to 85% belonged to the Caucasian-associated ancestry cluster.

The CDR3 loop spans 15 amino acids. Looked up from germline, CDR1 is SNHLY and CDR2 is FYNNEI. V was clipped by 6 bases and J by 1 base, with 15 bases between them. 60 Vbeta and 13 Jbeta primers were used in PCR. Here immunoSEQ multiplex PCR was the method, and the copy in TCRdb shows in-frame clones only, minus some. This table holds more than 150,000 clones, 65% to 85% found once. A note on this clone: What it binds is unknown.

Study observations and caveats: Upon later analysis, TCR association rates were observed to vary by HLA locus, being highest for DRB1 and lowest for HLA-C. Researchers catalogued about 150 TCR beta chains as cytomegalovirus-associated. Most TCR sequences were seen very rarely across donors, but some public TCRs occurred in many.

Input material: PBMCs. This TCR was recovered from a man between 50 and 59 years old in good health and CMV-seropositive. The chain uses TRBV2 and TRBJ1-1; D perhaps matches TRBD1 (5 bases). The CDR3 sequence: CASSLLGVANTEAFF. The CDR3 nucleotides read TGTGCCAGCAGCCTTTTAGGGGTAGCGAACACTGAAGCTTTCTTT.